The entry below gives a single TCR beta chain sequence along with its context. This specimen belongs to a study of control samples from healthy donors and cancer patients. Measured with immunoSEQ multiplex PCR; TCRdb has only the in-frame clones, and not every one. This sample has about 120,000 clones, with around 89% found just once. V lost 10 bases to trimming and J lost 5 bases, with 9 bases between them. The CDR3 covers 10 residues. This rearrangement joins TRBV23-1 to TRBJ2-7; D ambiguous. TRBV23-1 is sorted into the ORF group, with uncertain function. This receptor was taken from a man in his forties in good health. The source material was blood. CDR3 region: CATNNNEQYF. The DNA for the CDR3 is TGCGCCACCAACAACAACGAGCAGTACTTC.